The rows below give T cell receptor beta chains drawn from one sample of a study of CD8 T cells in ankylosing spondylitis. A single record per CDR3 protein comes from TCRdb applying MiXCR to the 5' RACE reads. Of approximately 350,000 distinct CDR3 sequences in the sample, approximately 14% were seen once. What was sequenced was blood, either unsorted or a sorted T cell fraction (not recorded which). The receptor source for this set is a male donor with ankylosing spondylitis or in good health (not recorded which). Both conserved end residues are part of each CDR3. A D gene is named only where the DNA matches it firmly. Where a row states a size, it is once, few, many or the class of an expanded clone; other rows omit it.

D | J | size | V | DNA | CDR3
TRBD1 | TRBJ1-2 | few | TRBV20-1 | TGCAGTGCTTCGATCACAGGGGACGGCTACACCTTC | CSASITGDGYTF
NA | TRBJ2-3 | NA | TRBV29-1 | TGCAGCGCCCGCCTGGCGACAGATACGCAGTATTTT | CSARLATDTQYF
NA | TRBJ2-5 | few | TRBV5-6 | TGTGCCAGCAGCTTGGCCGGCAGGACCCATCTCCAAGAGACCCAGTACTTC | CASSLAGRTHLQETQYF
TRBD2 | TRBJ2-2 | NA | TRBV20-1 | TGCAGTGCCTATAGCGGGAGGAACACCGGGGAGCTGTTTTTT | CSAYSGRNTGELFF
TRBD1 | TRBJ2-2 | few | TRBV7-9 | TGTGCCAGCAGCCCCACAGGGGGGACGAACACCGGGGAGCTGTTTTTT | CASSPTGGTNTGELFF
NA | TRBJ2-3 | NA | TRBV5-1 | TGCGCCAGCAGCTTGGCCCTAGAAGTGCAGTATTTT | CASSLALEVQYF
TRBD2 | TRBJ2-1 | few | TRBV5-1 | TGCGCCAGCAGCGGACTAGCGGGAGTTAACAATGAGCAGTTCTTC | CASSGLAGVNNEQFF
NA | TRBJ2-5 | few | TRBV5-1 | TGCGCCAGCAGCTTACGTGGGCCCTCGGAGACCCAGTACTTC | CASSLRGPSETQYF
NA | TRBJ2-4 | NA | TRBV25-1 | TGTGCCAGCAGTGAGGACCGGCACATTCAGTACTTC | CASSEDRHIQYF
NA | TRBJ2-3 | few | TRBV20-1 | TGCAGTGCTAGAGTCGCAGATACGCAGTATTTT | CSARVADTQYF
NA | TRBJ2-3 | many | TRBV12-3/TRBV12-4 | TGTGCCAGCAGGGGGGGAGCAGATACGCAGTATTTT | CASRGGADTQYF
NA | TRBJ1-2 | NA | TRBV11-2 | TGTGCCAGCAGCTTAGATGAGGGCAAGGGTGGCTACACCTTC | CASSLDEGKGGYTF
NA | TRBJ2-1 | NA | TRBV18 | TGTGCCAGCTCACCCGGGACCCCGCAAGGGTACAATGAGCAGTTCTTC | CASSPGTPQGYNEQFF
NA | TRBJ2-2 | few | TRBV12-3/TRBV12-4 | TGTGCCAGCAGTTTAGTCAGGGCGGGAACCGGGGAGCTGTTTTTT | CASSLVRAGTGELFF
NA | TRBJ2-3 | medium-sized | TRBV12-3/TRBV12-4 | TGTGCCAGCAGTCCAGGGCAAGATACGCAGTATTTT | CASSPGQDTQYF